The 30 T cell receptor beta chains below come from one sample, sequenced in a study of blood T cell repertoires in COVID-19. The assay was immunoSEQ multiplex PCR, and TCRdb's table has in-frame clones only and misses some. The profile shows about 180,000 clones, around 88% of them singletons. The source material was peripheral blood. Receptor source: a woman aged 30 to 39 with acute or convalescent COVID-19.

This sequence joins TRBV11-3 and TRBJ2-5; TRBD1 matches at 9 bases. This CDR3 region has 14 residues. CDR1 is SGHNT, CDR2 YENEEA, per germline. Trimming at V came to 5 bases and at J to 4 bases, leaving 5 bases not matched to a gene. The CDR3 DNA sequence: TGTGCCAGCAGCAGCGGGACAGGGAGAGAGACCCAGTACTTC. As protein: CASSSGTGRETQYF.

The CDR3 nucleotides are TGCAGCGTCCGGACAGGGGCCGCCTATGGCTACACCTTC. It is translated as CSVRTGAAYGYTF. The chain carries TRBV29-1 and TRBJ1-2; 9 bases match TRBD1. CDR1 SQVTM and CDR2 ANQGSEA come from the germline V gene. Losses at the gene ends were 6 bases for V and 4 bases for J; bases not matched to a gene: 6. The CDR3 covers 13 residues.

The J gene is TRBJ2-7, the V gene TRBV28, with TRBD2 matching over 11 bases. Germline trimming cut 6 bases from V and 5 bases from J; bases unmatched to any gene: 9. CDR3 size: 15 residues. Looked up from germline, CDR1 is MDHEN and CDR2 is SYDVKM. Here the CDR3 DNA reads TGTGCCAGCAGACTAGCGGGAGCGCTAATCGACGAGCAGTACTTC. Residues: CASRLAGALIDEQYF.

The V and J genes are TRBV15 and TRBJ2-3; TRBD1 matches 7 bases. The length of the CDR3 is 16 residues. Looked up from germline, CDR1 is LNHNV and CDR2 is YYDKDF (reference sequence). J lost 4 bases, V lost 1 base, and 8 bases had no gene match. For the CDR3, the DNA is TGTGCCACCAGCAGAGCAGACAGGGCTGGGGCAGATACGCAGTATTTT. The encoded protein is CATSRADRAGADTQYF.

This sequence joins TRBV20-1 and TRBJ2-7, with a possible D match to TRBD1 (6 bases). V gave up 3 bases and J gave up 3 bases, with 12 bases separating them. Germline CDR1 is DFQATT and CDR2 is SNEGSKA (reference sequence). CDR3 size: 13 residues. The CDR3 region has the DNA TGCAGTGCTAGTACTGCAGGGGTCTACGAGCAGTACTTC. Protein: CSASTAGVYEQYF.

This rearrangement joins TRBV15 to TRBJ1-1, with D hard to call. V lost 3 bases, J lost 11 bases, and 10 bases lay in between. CDR1 and CDR2 from the germline V gene are LNHNV and YYDKDF (reference sequence). The CDR3 covers 11 residues. The CDR3 DNA reads TGTGCCACCAGCAGTTGGGCAACGGCTTTCTTT. It encodes CATSSWATAFF.

The J gene is TRBJ1-4, the V gene TRBV5-1; no firm D call. V lost 4 bases to trimming and J lost 0 bases, with 13 bases between them. CDR3 length: 16 amino acids. Germline V CDR1 and CDR2: SGHRS, YFSETQ. CDR3 amino acids: CASSPGWSATNEKLFF. The CDR3 DNA sequence: TGCGCCAGCAGCCCCGGTTGGTCCGCAACTAATGAAAAACTGTTTTTT.

DNA of the CDR3: TGTGCCAGCAGGTCCACCTACTCAGGGGAGGGCGAGCAGTACTTC. The encoded protein is CASRSTYSGEGEQYF. The V and J genes are TRBV6-5 and TRBJ2-7; D might be TRBD2 (7 bases). CDR1 and CDR2 from the germline V gene are MNHEY and SVGAGI. The CDR3 spans 15 residues. V lost 6 bases and J lost 6, with 21 bases in between.

The gene calls are TRBV3-1 (or the pseudogene TRBV3-2) and TRBJ2-7; 8 bases align to TRBD2. The V gene's germline CDR1 is LGHDT and CDR2 YNNKEL (reference sequence). This CDR3 has 15 residues. The junction had 8 bases not matched to a gene; V was cut back by 1 base and J by 6 bases. As DNA, the CDR3 is TGTGCCAGCAGCCAAGGGCCCGGGAGGGCGGCCGAGCAGTACTTC. Its translation: CASSQGPGRAAEQYF.

This chain links TRBV6-5 with TRBJ2-7; 8 bases line up with TRBD1. CDR3 size: 14 residues. V lost 9 bases, J lost 3 bases, and 10 bases stayed unmatched. In germline, CDR1 is MNHEY, CDR2 SVGAGI. In DNA, the CDR3 is TGTGCCAGTCACCGCCTCAGGGGGCACTACGAGCAGTACTTC. Protein sequence: CASHRLRGHYEQYF.

This chain connects TRBV5-6 to TRBJ1-3; 7 bases fit TRBD1. After removal of 2 bases from V and 4 bases from J, the junction contained 6 bases not matched to a gene. The CDR3 loop spans 15 amino acids. In germline, CDR1 is SGHDT, CDR2 YYEEEE. DNA of the CDR3: TGTGCCAGCAGCTTCGACAGGGAAGCGGGAAACACCATATATTTT. Translation: CASSFDREAGNTIYF.

The genes are TRBV24-1 and TRBJ2-1; 10 bases fit TRBD2. The CDR3 is 15 residues long. CDR1 is KGHDR and CDR2 is SFDVKD in the germline V gene. Unmatched junction bases numbered 7, after V lost 4 bases and J lost 8 bases. The CDR3 loop is CATSDKAGGPDEQFF. The CDR3 region has the DNA TGTGCCACCAGTGACAAAGCGGGAGGGCCTGATGAGCAGTTCTTC.

Written as DNA, the CDR3 is TGTGCCAGCAGCCAAGCAACCGGGACTAGGTACAATGAGCAGTTCTTC. Translating gives CASSQATGTRYNEQFF. J is TRBJ2-1 and V is TRBV4-2; the match to TRBD2 covers 8 bases. V lost 1 base and J lost 4; bases outside the gene matches: 6. This CDR3 region has 16 residues. From germline, CDR1 is LGHNA and CDR2 YNFKEQ.

This chain joins TRBV5-1 and TRBJ2-7; 9 bases fit TRBD1. J gave up 6 bases and V 3 bases, and 1 base lay outside the gene matches. The CDR3 runs 12 residues. Germline V gene data show CDR1 as SGHRS and CDR2 as YFSETQ. The CDR3 here is CASSWDRAEQYF. The CDR3 DNA reads as TGCGCCAGCAGCTGGGACAGGGCCGAGCAGTACTTC.

The V and J genes are TRBV11-2 and TRBJ2-1, with unresolved D. Trimming took off 6 bases at V and 6 bases at J, with 12 bases between the two ends. This CDR3 has 13 residues. Germline lookup yields CDR1 SGHAT and CDR2 FQNNGV. The CDR3 reads CASSFSQSNEQFF. The CDR3 coding sequence is TGTGCCAGCAGTTTTAGCCAGTCCAATGAGCAGTTCTTC.

The rearrangement uses TRBV16 and TRBJ1-4; 7 bases match TRBD1. The CDR3 has 17 residues. Germline CDR1 and CDR2: KGHSY and FQNENV. After removal of 2 bases from V and 8 bases from J, the junction contained 14 bases not matched to a gene. CDR3 nucleotides: TGTGCCAGCAGCCAAATCTGGACAGGATCGACCTCGGAAAAACTGTTTTTT. It encodes CASSQIWTGSTSEKLFF.

The genes are TRBV18 and TRBJ2-1; 14 positions match TRBD2. Per germline, CDR1 KGHSH and CDR2 LQKENI. This CDR3 is 22 amino acids long. Trimming cost V 4 bases and J 3 bases; bases outside gene matches: 20. The CDR3: CASSHPQEPGLAGEVGYNEQFF. CDR3 sequence (DNA): TGTGCCAGCTCACATCCACAAGAACCGGGACTAGCGGGAGAAGTGGGCTACAATGAGCAGTTCTTC. The entire variable domain, with the rest obtained from reference TRBV18 and TRBJ2-1, is as follows: NAGVMQNPRHLVRRRGQEARLRCSPMKGHSHVYWYRQLPEEGLKFMVYLQKENIIDESGMPKERFSAEFPKEGPSILRIQQVVRGDSAAYFCASSHPQEPGLAGEVGYNEQFFGPGTRLTVL.

The genes are TRBV11-2 and TRBJ2-1, with D possibly matching TRBD1 (5 bases). CDR3 length: 14 residues. Trimming left V 10 bases short and J 8 bases short, with 21 bases between. The germline gives CDR1 SGHAT, CDR2 FQNNGV. The DNA of the CDR3 is TGTGCCACCCAAAGGGGATCTAGGTATTATGAGCAGTTCTTC. The encoded protein is CATQRGSRYYEQFF.

The CDR3, as DNA: TGTGCCAGCAGGTATCAGGGGGGCACTGAAGCTTTCTTT. Its translation is CASRYQGGTEAFF. This chain joins TRBV2 and TRBJ1-1, with 7 nucleotides matching TRBD1. The CDR3 covers 13 residues. With V trimmed by 6 bases and J by 4 bases, 5 bases remained unmatched. In germline, CDR1 is SNHLY, CDR2 FYNNEI.

For this clone: The germline gene is not matched at one end of the junction; a read error may be the cause. The chain recombines TRBV28 with TRBJ2-7; 10 bases agree with TRBD2. CDR3 length: 14 residues. Germline V gene sequence: CDR1 MDHEN, CDR2 SYDVKM. The CDR3 region has the DNA TGTGCCAGCAGTTCCCTAGCGGGGGCGGTGTATTCGGACTTC. This gives the protein CASSSLAGAVYSDF.

V usage is TRBV20-1 and J usage is TRBJ2-1; 7 nucleotides match TRBD2. The length of the CDR3 is 14 residues. Germline-derived CDR1 and CDR2 are DFQATT and SNEGSKA (reference sequence). V was pared by 3 bases and J by 9 bases, with 11 bases of the junction left unmatched. As DNA, the CDR3 is TGCAGTGCTAGTCGGCTTAGCGGGTTTCCTGAGCAGTTCTTC. Amino acid sequence: CSASRLSGFPEQFF.

This clone has a handful of counts. The J gene is TRBJ1-3, the V gene TRBV11-2; TRBD1 is a possible D gene (6 bases). The CDR3 runs to 16 residues. V was shortened by 5 bases and J by 14 bases, with 28 bases between the two germline ends. Germline V CDR1 and CDR2: SGHAT, FQNNGV. For the CDR3, the DNA is TGTGCCAGCAGCCCTACGTCGACAGGCGGAATGGGAGTCCTATATTTT. It translates to CASSPTSTGGMGVLYF.

The chain combines TRBV11-3 with TRBJ2-2, with 10 bases matching TRBD1. Looked up from germline, CDR1 is SGHNT and CDR2 is YENEEA. The CDR3 spans 18 residues. V shed 1 base, J shed 6 bases, and the junction held 11 bases outside the gene matches. The CDR3 sequence is CASSLAGIGTGAAGELFF. The DNA for the CDR3 is TGTGCCAGCAGCTTAGCGGGAATTGGGACAGGGGCTGCCGGGGAGCTGTTTTTT.

V and J are TRBV5-1 and TRBJ2-7; D might be TRBD2 (6 bases). Germline CDR1 and CDR2: SGHRS and YFSETQ. The CDR3 contains 15 residues. Trimming took 0 bases from V and 0 from J, leaving 10 bases between them. This CDR3 is CASSLVAGSSYEQYF. The CDR3 nucleotides are TGCGCCAGCAGCTTGGTTGCGGGGAGCTCCTACGAGCAGTACTTC.

The rearrangement joins TRBV6-2 or TRBV6-3 to TRBJ2-1; 13 bases agree with TRBD2. The CDR3 loop spans 16 amino acids. CDR1 and CDR2 (germline): MNHEY, SVGEGT. V lost 3 bases, J lost 4 bases, and 3 bases stayed unmatched. The CDR3 region has the DNA TGTGCCAGCAGTTATCCGGGACTAGCGGGGTACAATGAGCAGTTCTTC. This sequence encodes CASSYPGLAGYNEQFF.

The rearrangement joins TRBV28 to TRBJ1-1; D might be TRBD1 (6 bases). Trimming shortened V by 5 bases and J by 5 bases, and 15 bases separated the two germline ends. This CDR3 has 14 amino acids. Germline V gives CDR1 MDHEN, CDR2 SYDVKM. The CDR3 DNA reads TGTGCCAGCAGTCGTGCTCAGGGGTGGACTGAAGCTTTCTTT. It yields the protein CASSRAQGWTEAFF.

The rearrangement uses TRBV7-8 and TRBJ2-7; D gene uncertain. Trimming took 1 base from V and 3 from J, leaving 13 bases between them. The CDR3 is made up of 15 amino acids. The germline gives CDR1 SGHVS, CDR2 FQNEAQ. In DNA form, the CDR3 reads TGTGCCAGCAGCTTAGGTGCGTCATTCAACTACGAGCAGTACTTC. The encoded protein is CASSLGASFNYEQYF.

This chain uses TRBV7-9 with TRBJ2-7, with D tentatively TRBD2 (6 bases). The CDR3 consists of 12 residues. Deletions cut 1 base from V and 9 bases from J, with 10 bases between. Germline loops: CDR1 SEHNR, CDR2 FQNEAQ (reference sequence). The CDR3 here is CASSLDLGGQYF. The DNA of the CDR3 is TGTGCCAGCAGCTTAGATCTGGGGGGGCAGTACTTC.

The genes are TRBV2 and TRBJ2-3, with 12 bases lining up with TRBD2. This CDR3 is built from 15 residues. V dropped 7 bases and J dropped 6; count of bases not matched to a gene: 8. Germline CDR1 reads SNHLY; CDR2 reads FYNNEI. The CDR3 loop is CASNGLAGQQDTQYF. The CDR3 coding sequence is TGTGCCAGCAATGGACTAGCGGGACAACAGGATACGCAGTATTTT.

V and J are TRBV12-3 or TRBV12-4 and TRBJ1-2; D remains unclear. V lost 8 bases to trimming and J lost 4 bases, with 11 bases between them. This CDR3 region has 12 residues. This CDR3 is CASRTLTYGYTF. CDR3 coding DNA: TGTGCCAGCCGAACCCTAACCTATGGCTACACCTTC.